These 17 T cell receptor beta chains came from one sample sequenced in a study of T cells in localized non-small cell lung cancer. TCRdb keeps only in-frame clones here, not all; method: immunoSEQ multiplex PCR. The sample lists over a thousand clones, 23% seen once, with about 20% in the top ten. The material sequenced was normal lung tissue next to the tumor, taken before any cancer treatment. The receptors derive from a man between 35 and 75 years old with stage III lung adenocarcinoma.

The chain carries TRBV28 and TRBJ2-7; D is unclear. This CDR3 comprises 12 residues. The ends were cut back, 7 bases at V and 3 bases at J, with 10 bases in the middle. Per germline, CDR1 MDHEN and CDR2 SYDVKM. The chain's CDR3 is CASTQSLYEQYF. The CDR3, as DNA: TGTGCCAGCACCCAGAGCCTCTACGAGCAGTACTTC. The whole variable domain, remainder taken from reference TRBV28 and TRBJ2-7, is DVKVTQSSRYLVKRTGEKVFLECVQDMDHENMFWYRQDPGLGLRLIYFSYDVKMKEKGDIPEGYSVSREKKERFSLILESASTNQTSMYLCASTQSLYEQYFGPGTRLTVT.

CDR3 coding DNA: TGCGCCAGCATCCTCCCGACAGGGAAAGTGTACGAGCAGTACTTC. This gives the protein CASILPTGKVYEQYF. The genes are TRBV5-1 and TRBJ2-7, with 7 bases lining up with TRBD1. Germline-derived CDR1 and CDR2 are SGHRS and YFSETQ. The CDR3 is 15 amino acids. J was trimmed by 4 bases and V by 6 bases; bases with no gene match: 13. The full variable domain, its missing parts supplied by reference TRBV5-1 and TRBJ2-7, is KAGVTQTPRYLIKTRGQQVTLSCSPISGHRSVSWYQQTPGQGLQFLFEYFSETQRNKGNFPGRFSGRQFSNSRSEMNVSTLELGDSALYLCASILPTGKVYEQYFGPGTRLTVT.

The rearrangement links TRBV6-8 to TRBJ2-7; D may match TRBD1 or TRBD2 (5 bases each). Trimming left V 4 bases short and J 5 bases short, with 9 bases between. The CDR3 is 12 residues long. Germline V lookup: CDR1 MNHGY, CDR2 SAAAGT. CDR3 loop: CASSLGPHEQYF. As DNA, the CDR3 is TGTGCCAGCAGTTTGGGACCTCACGAGCAGTACTTC.

This clone is labeled medium-sized. The chain recombines TRBV9 with TRBJ1-1, with 9 bases matching TRBD1. With V trimmed by 3 bases and J by 4 bases, 4 bases remained unmatched. The germline V gene encodes CDR1 SGDLS and CDR2 YYNGEE. The CDR3 spans 14 residues. DNA of the CDR3: TGTGCCAGCAGCGAACAGGGGGCGGGCACTGAAGCTTTCTTT. Amino acid sequence: CASSEQGAGTEAFF.

The chain uses TRBV11-3 and TRBJ1-1; D gene ambiguous. Trimming removed 3 bases at V and 0 bases at J, with 11 bases between. Germline CDR1 and CDR2: SGHNT and YENEEA. The CDR3 has 15 residues. DNA of the CDR3: TGTGCCAGCAGCTTGGGTGACGTGATGAACACTGAAGCTTTCTTT. This codes for CASSLGDVMNTEAFF.

This clone is medium-sized (0.01 to 0.1%) by share. Distinct nucleotide sequences in the sample also encode this CDR3. V gene TRBV6-8 combines with J gene TRBJ1-1; weak D call: TRBD1 (5 bases). The germline gives CDR1 MNHGY, CDR2 SAAAGT. CDR3 size: 15 residues. V shed 0 bases and J shed 3 bases, with 11 bases lying between them. For the CDR3, the DNA is TGTGCCAGCAGTTACTCTCCTGGGGGGGACACTGAAGCTTTCTTT. It codes for CASSYSPGGDTEAFF.

This clone has just a few counts. This chain connects TRBV28 to TRBJ1-5, with D tentatively TRBD1 (5 bases). CDR1 and CDR2 (germline): MDHEN, SYDVKM. V lost 2 bases and J 7 bases, leaving 15 bases between the germline ends. This CDR3 has 15 residues. CDR3 DNA: TGTGCCAGCAGTTTAACCCCCAGGGCCAACCAGCCCCAGCATTTT. Amino acids: CASSLTPRANQPQHF.

This chain joins TRBV29-1 and TRBJ2-2, with TRBD1 as a possible D gene (5 bases). The length of the CDR3 is 14 residues. Germline CDR1 and CDR2: SQVTM and ANQGSEA. V was pared by 2 bases and J by 2 bases, with 9 bases between. The CDR3 spells CSVESRVNTGELFF. CDR3 in DNA: TGCAGCGTTGAAAGCAGGGTTAACACCGGGGAGCTGTTTTTT.

This clone has only a few counts. The CDR3 DNA is TGTGCCAGCAGCTTAGAGGCAGGGCAGAGGGAGCAGTACTTC. As protein: CASSLEAGQREQYF. The chain has TRBV11-3 and TRBJ2-7, with TRBD1 as a possible D gene (5 bases). CDR1 and CDR2 from the germline V gene are SGHNT and YENEEA. V dropped 0 bases and J dropped 7 bases, with 13 bases sitting between them. The CDR3 consists of 14 residues.

This clone was observed a few times. Here the CDR3 DNA reads TGTGCCAGCAGCTCACCTAGCGGGAGAATGGATGAGCAGTTCTTC. Residues: CASSSPSGRMDEQFF. The chain uses TRBV28 and TRBJ2-1; 10 bases map to TRBD2. With 6 bases clipped from V and 8 bases from J, the junction kept 10 bases outside the gene matches. Germline V gene lookup returns CDR1 MDHEN and CDR2 SYDVKM. CDR3 size: 15 residues.

The chain is built from TRBV28 and TRBJ2-7; 8 bases are a match to TRBD1. This CDR3 has 13 amino acids. Trimming at V came to 4 bases and at J to 4 bases, leaving 3 bases not matched to a gene. CDR1 and CDR2 (germline): MDHEN, SYDVKM. The CDR3 protein is CASSSGQGYEQYF. CDR3 in DNA: TGTGCCAGCAGTTCAGGACAGGGTTACGAGCAGTACTTC. The variable domain in full, with the rest retrieved from reference TRBV28 and TRBJ2-7, is DVKVTQSSRYLVKRTGEKVFLECVQDMDHENMFWYRQDPGLGLRLIYFSYDVKMKEKGDIPEGYSVSREKKERFSLILESASTNQTSMYLCASSSGQGYEQYFGPGTRLTVT.

The gene calls are TRBV19 and TRBJ2-7; 9 bases match TRBD1. Germline V lookup: CDR1 LNHDA, CDR2 SQIVND (reference sequence). This CDR3 is built from 16 residues. Trimming removed 1 base from V and 0 bases from J; junction bases left unmatched: 4. The CDR3 reads CASSIAGTGYSYEQYF. The DNA for the CDR3 is TGTGCCAGTAGTATAGCTGGGACAGGGTACTCCTACGAGCAGTACTTC.

This clone is classed as large. The chain combines TRBV6-8 with TRBJ2-1, with 8 bases lining up with TRBD1. Germline assignment: CDR1 MNHGY and CDR2 SAAAGT. The V and J ends lost 6 bases and 9 bases, in that order; junction bases with no gene match: 7. This CDR3 is built from 13 residues. CDR3 sequence: CASSYDRGAEQFF. For the CDR3, the DNA is TGTGCCAGCAGCTACGACAGGGGTGCTGAGCAGTTCTTC.

This clone is deemed large. This chain uses TRBV18 with TRBJ2-3; D gene uncertain. Between the trimmed V and J ends, which lost 6 bases and 5 bases, there was a span of 12 bases. This CDR3 region has 13 residues. Germline CDR1 KGHSH, CDR2 LQKENI. CDR3 sequence (DNA): TGTGCCAGCTCTCAGACCCAGAAAGATACGCAGTATTTT. This translates into CASSQTQKDTQYF.

This clone occurred a few times. The CDR3 reads CAWSLGQGSGYTF. CDR3 nucleotide sequence: TGTGCCTGGAGTCTCGGACAGGGTTCTGGCTACACCTTC. The chain recombines TRBV30 with TRBJ1-2; 8 nucleotides line up with TRBD1. V gave up 2 bases and J gave up 7 bases; unmatched junction bases: 6. CDR3 length equals 13 residues. Germline CDR1 is GTSNPN and CDR2 is SVGIG (reference sequence).

The J gene is TRBJ2-5, the V gene TRBV6-8, with TRBD1 matching over 8 bases. The V segment lost 0 bases and the J segment 5 bases; nucleotides outside the gene matches: 5. In germline, CDR1 is MNHGY, CDR2 SAAAGT. This CDR3 is 15 amino acids long. The CDR3 reads CASSYSAGGAETQYF. The DNA of the CDR3 is TGTGCCAGCAGTTACTCGGCAGGGGGCGCGGAGACCCAGTACTTC.

This clone was observed a few times. This rearrangement joins TRBV11-3 to TRBJ2-1, with unresolved D. With 1 base removed from V and 8 bases from J, the gap between germline ends came to 15 bases. The germline V gene encodes CDR1 SGHNT and CDR2 YENEEA. CDR3 length: 15 residues. CDR3 sequence (DNA): TGTGCCAGCAGCTTAGGGCTCCTAGGTGGGGATGAGCAGTTCTTC. It codes for CASSLGLLGGDEQFF.